This T cell receptor beta chain was sequenced during a study of blood T cell repertoires in COVID-19. This clone was detected only once. CDR3 size: 16 residues. Germline CDR1 and CDR2: DFQATT and SNEGSKA (reference sequence). J was trimmed by 0 bases and V by 3 bases; bases with no gene match: 3. In the authors' workflow: Reference gene primer amplification yielded estimated nucleated cell counts. TCRdb keeps only in-frame clones here, not all; method: immunoSEQ multiplex PCR. That table supplies the V and J calls and clone size; D and trimming were determined from the DNA. Of about 67,000 clones listed, roughly nine tenths are singletons.

The chain has TRBV20-1 and TRBJ2-2, with 11 bases identical to TRBD2. This receptor was obtained from a man aged 45 to 65 with active COVID-19. The sample was peripheral blood. The CDR3 loop reads CSASSSGGTNTGELFF. CDR3 bases: TGCAGTGCTAGTTCTAGCGGGGGGACGAACACCGGGGAGCTGTTTTTT.